The rows below give T cell receptor beta chains drawn from one sample of a study of breast tumors, draining lymph nodes, adjacent tissues. TCRdb analysed the multiplex PCR reads with MiXCR anew, one entry per CDR3 protein. The table lists about 53,000 distinct CDR3 sequences, roughly 39% of them singletons, with over 9.5% in the top ten. What was sequenced was breast tumor tissue. These receptors came from a female donor with breast cancer. Some clones in this sample may be carry-over from other donors' samples. The CDR3 runs from the conserved cysteine through the conserved F or W. Fields, in order: V gene, J gene, D gene, clone size, CDR3 DNA, CDR3 protein. The D gene is left open where the match is weak. The size entry is marked missing in some rows and otherwise reads once, few, many or a size class.

TRBV5-1	TRBJ1-1	TRBD1	few	TGCGCCAGCAGCCCGGGGACAGGAGGATCGGGCACTGAAGCTTTCTTT	CASSPGTGGSGTEAFF
TRBV19	TRBJ1-1	NA	NA	TGTGCCAGTACCAAAGACAGGATTATCACTGAAGCTTTCTTT	CASTKDRIITEAFF
TRBV20-1	TRBJ1-1	NA	many	TGCAGTGCTGCCCTGGTGGGAAAGTCGGCTTTCTTT	CSAALVGKSAFF
TRBV7-2	TRBJ2-3	TRBD2	NA	TGTGCCAGCAGCCGTCAGCGGGAGGGCCTCGCAGATACGCAGTATTTT	CASSRQREGLADTQYF
TRBV7-9	TRBJ2-7	TRBD2	many	TGTGCCAGCAGCTTAGAAGCGGGGTTCTGGGACGAGCAGTACTTC	CASSLEAGFWDEQYF
TRBV2	TRBJ1-5	NA	NA	TGTGCCAGCAGGGAACCAGGGGAAAGGTACCAGCATTTT	CASREPGERYQHF
TRBV2	TRBJ2-7	NA	medium-sized	TGTGCCAGCAGTGTTTCCCGCCTCGAGCAGTACTTC	CASSVSRLEQYF
TRBV19	TRBJ1-4	NA	many	TGTGCCAGTAGTCCCTACCCGAATGAAAAACTGTTTTTT	CASSPYPNEKLFF
TRBV3-1	TRBJ1-1	TRBD1	many	TGTGCCAGCAGCTTTCGGACAGGGGGCACTGAAGCTTTCTTT	CASSFRTGGTEAFF
TRBV11-2	TRBJ1-5	NA	NA	TGTGGGGCTGGGCAGCCCCAGCATTTT	CGAGQPQHF
TRBV4-2	TRBJ2-7	NA	many	TGTGCCAGCAGCCAAGATAAAGGACAGCCCTACGAGCAGTACTTC	CASSQDKGQPYEQYF
TRBV30	TRBJ1-2	NA	many	TGTGCCGGGACCCTTGTAGGTCCTCCTGGCTACACCTTC	CAGTLVGPPGYTF
TRBV5-4	TRBJ2-1	TRBD2	NA	TGTGCCAGCAGCCCGGGACTAGCGGAATACAATGAGCAGTTCTTC	CASSPGLAEYNEQFF
TRBV10-3	TRBJ2-1	TRBD2	NA	TGTGCCAGCCAGCCCCCGGGACTAGCGGGAGATGAGCAGTTCTTC	CASQPPGLAGDEQFF
TRBV6-2/TRBV6-3	TRBJ2-7	NA	many	TGTGCCAGCAGTCACGACCTATCGAGCCTCTACGAGCAGTACTTC	CASSHDLSSLYEQYF
TRBV14	TRBJ2-1	NA	many	TGTGCCAGCAGCCAGGCTTACATGGGCAATGAGCAGTTCTTC	CASSQAYMGNEQFF
TRBV9	TRBJ2-5	NA	NA	TGTGCCAGCAGTACCATCGAAGAGACCCAGTACTTC	CASSTIEETQYF
TRBV5-1	TRBJ2-3	NA	NA	TGCGCCGGCAGCTCGGACAGAGGGGGTACAGATACGCAGTATTTT	CAGSSDRGGTDTQYF
TRBV12-3/TRBV12-4	TRBJ2-1	NA	many	TGTGCCAGCAGTTTATCTACAAACAAGGGTCCCCGTAGCGATGAGCAGTTCTTC	CASSLSTNKGPRSDEQFF
TRBV20-1	TRBJ1-6	TRBD1	NA	TGCAGTGCTAGAACAATGGGACAGACTTCACCCCTCCACTTT	CSARTMGQTSPLHF
TRBV18	TRBJ1-4	NA	many	TGTGCCAGCCTATCTATCTGGAGACGAGTGCTTTTAGGGAAACTGTTTTTT	CASLSIWRRVLLGKLFF
TRBV4-1	TRBJ2-1	TRBD2	NA	TGCGCCAGCAGCCAGCAGCGGGAGATGAATGAGCAGTTCTTC	CASSQQREMNEQFF
TRBV3-1	TRBJ1-5	TRBD1	many	TGTGCCAGCAGCCCGGGACAGGGGGTTCCCAATCAGCCCCAGCATTTT	CASSPGQGVPNQPQHF
TRBV12-3/TRBV12-4	TRBJ1-1	NA	once	TGTGCCAGCAGCCCTCAAATTGGGAACACTGAAGCTTTCTTT	CASSPQIGNTEAFF
TRBV20-1	TRBJ1-2	NA	NA	NA	CSAGDAAMYLCATSPDRNYGYTF
TRBV20-1	TRBJ1-2	TRBD1	once	TGTAGTGCTAGAGACGTCTACAAAGAGGCCGGGACAGTCTATGGCTACACCTTC	CSARDVYKEAGTVYGYTF
TRBV19	TRBJ2-5	TRBD2	many	TGTGCCAGTAGTCCCCGGACTAGCCCCCTTAGCAGGGAGACCCAGTACTTC	CASSPRTSPLSRETQYF
TRBV18	TRBJ2-2	TRBD1	many	TGTGCCAGCTCACCGGGACAGGGAGCGACCGGGGAGCTGTTTTTT	CASSPGQGATGELFF
TRBV6-1	TRBJ1-2	NA	NA	TGTGCCAGCAGCGCCTCGGACCTTAACTATGGCTACACCTTC	CASSASDLNYGYTF
TRBV12-3/TRBV12-4	TRBJ1-5	NA	NA	TGTGCCAGCAGTCCGCGGGTAGGCCAGCATTTT	CASSPRVGQHF
TRBV20-1	TRBJ2-1	TRBD2	many	TGCAGTGCTACTCTTGCGGGGGTCTCCTACAATGAGCAGTTCTTC	CSATLAGVSYNEQFF
TRBV19	TRBJ1-2	NA	NA	TGTGCCAGTAGTCCCCGGGACCGTAACTATGGCTACACCTTC	CASSPRDRNYGYTF
TRBV5-1	TRBJ2-5	NA	many	TGCGCCAGCAGCCAGGCGAGAGAGACCCAGTACTTC	CASSQARETQYF
TRBV19	TRBJ2-3	TRBD2	medium-sized	TGTGCCAGTAGTATAGCGACTAGCGGACGCACAGATACGCAGTATTTT	CASSIATSGRTDTQYF
TRBV20-1	TRBJ2-5	TRBD1	NA	TGCAGTACACCGGGACAGGGGCAAGAGACCCAGTACTTC	CSTPGQGQETQYF
TRBV25-1	TRBJ2-2	NA	once	TGTGCCAGCAGTGAATGGAAGGAGAACACCGGGGAGCTGTTTTTT	CASSEWKENTGELFF
TRBV7-3	TRBJ1-1	NA	many	TGTGCCAGCAGCTCTCGGTCGCGAGGCACTGAAGCTTTCTTT	CASSSRSRGTEAFF
TRBV5-6	TRBJ2-3	NA	many	TGTGCCAGCAGCTACTACAGGGGGGGGGATACGCAGTATTTT	CASSYYRGGDTQYF
TRBV28	TRBJ2-1	TRBD2	NA	TGTGCCAGCAGTCCCCAGCGGGAATTCTACAATGAGCAGTTCTTC	CASSPQREFYNEQFF
TRBV6-2/TRBV6-3	TRBJ2-1	TRBD2	many	TGTGCCACAGTATCTGCGGGACTAGCGGGAGTCCCATCCTACAATGAGCAGTTCTTC	CATVSAGLAGVPSYNEQFF
TRBV19	TRBJ1-5	NA	many	TGTGCCAGTAGTACCGGCCCCCCTAATCCCAATCAGCCCCAGCATTTT	CASSTGPPNPNQPQHF
TRBV2	TRBJ2-1	NA	many	TGTGCCAGCAGTGAATATACCGGGCGGTACAATGAGCAGTTCTTC	CASSEYTGRYNEQFF
TRBV20-1	TRBJ1-4	NA	medium-sized	TGCAGTGCTAGGGGGTTGTCGGTCGAAAAACTGTTTTTT	CSARGLSVEKLFF